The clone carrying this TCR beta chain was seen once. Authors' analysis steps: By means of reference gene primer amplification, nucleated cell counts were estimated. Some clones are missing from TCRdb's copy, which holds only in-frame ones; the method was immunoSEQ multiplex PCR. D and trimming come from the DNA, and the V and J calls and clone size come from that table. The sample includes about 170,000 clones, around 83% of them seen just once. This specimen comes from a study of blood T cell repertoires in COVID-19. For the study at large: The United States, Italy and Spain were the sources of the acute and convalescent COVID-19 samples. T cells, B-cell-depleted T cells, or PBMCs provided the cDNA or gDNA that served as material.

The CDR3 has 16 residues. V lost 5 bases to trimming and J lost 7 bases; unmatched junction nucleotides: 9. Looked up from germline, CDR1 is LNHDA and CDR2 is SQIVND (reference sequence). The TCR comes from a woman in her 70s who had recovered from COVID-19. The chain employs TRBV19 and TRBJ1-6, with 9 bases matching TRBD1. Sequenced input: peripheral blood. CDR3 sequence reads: CASSPNAGQGNSPLHF. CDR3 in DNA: TGTGCCAGTAGTCCCAACGCCGGACAGGGGAATTCACCCCTCCACTTT.